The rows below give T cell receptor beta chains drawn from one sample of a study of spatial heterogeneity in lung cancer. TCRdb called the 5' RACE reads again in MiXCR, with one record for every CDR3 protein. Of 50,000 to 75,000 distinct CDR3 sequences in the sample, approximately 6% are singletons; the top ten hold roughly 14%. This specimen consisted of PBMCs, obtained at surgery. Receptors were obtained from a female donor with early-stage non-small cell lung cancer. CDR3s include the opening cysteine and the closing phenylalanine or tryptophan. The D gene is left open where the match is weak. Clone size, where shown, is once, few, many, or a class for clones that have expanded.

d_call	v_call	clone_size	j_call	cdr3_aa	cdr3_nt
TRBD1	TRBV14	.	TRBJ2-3	CASSQDRAGTQYF	TGTGCCAGCAGCCAGGACAGGGCGGGTACGCAGTATTTT
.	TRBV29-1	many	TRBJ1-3	CSAAQPTSGNTIYF	TGCAGCGCTGCTCAGCCCACCTCTGGAAACACCATATATTTT
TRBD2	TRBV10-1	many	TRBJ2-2	CASSKMQLAANTGELFF	TGCGCCAGCAGTAAGATGCAACTAGCGGCGAACACCGGGGAGCTGTTTTTT
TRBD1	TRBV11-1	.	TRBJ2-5	CASSRNRGQETQYF	TGTGCCAGCAGCCGGAACAGGGGTCAAGAGACCCAGTACTTC
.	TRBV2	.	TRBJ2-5	CASSESASTETQYF	TGTGCCAGCAGTGAATCGGCTAGTACCGAGACCCAGTACTTC
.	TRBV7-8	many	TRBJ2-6	CASSPRAGTGANVLTF	TGTGCCAGCAGCCCTCGGGCGGGAACTGGGGCCAACGTCCTGACTTTC
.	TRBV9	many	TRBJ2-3	CASSPLGSDTQYF	TGTGCCAGCAGCCCCTTGGGTTCAGATACGCAGTATTTT
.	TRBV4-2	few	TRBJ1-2	CASSQDGSEDYGYTF	TGTGCCAGCAGCCAAGACGGATCAGAGGACTATGGCTACACCTTC
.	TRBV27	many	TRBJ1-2	CASSFQGKGGSYTF	TGTGCCAGCAGTTTCCAGGGGAAAGGGGGTAGCTACACCTTC
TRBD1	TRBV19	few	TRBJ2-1	CASSPDRGLVNEQFF	TGTGCCAGTAGTCCGGACAGGGGGCTGGTCAATGAGCAGTTCTTC
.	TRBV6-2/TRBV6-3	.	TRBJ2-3	CASTMPRDTQYF	TGTGCCAGCACAATGCCCCGGGATACGCAGTATTTT
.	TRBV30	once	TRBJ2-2	CAWRYTGELFF	TGTGCCTGGAGATACACCGGGGAGCTGTTTTTT
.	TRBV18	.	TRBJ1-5	CASSPFPGSNQPQHF	TGTGCCAGCTCACCATTCCCGGGAAGCAATCAGCCCCAGCATTTT
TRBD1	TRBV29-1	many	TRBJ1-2	CSVEGRGTGNYGYTF	TGCAGCGTTGAAGGCCGCGGGACAGGCAACTATGGCTACACCTTC
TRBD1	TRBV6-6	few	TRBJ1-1	CASSTLDRGNTEAFF	TGTGCCAGCAGTACCCTTGACAGGGGGAACACTGAAGCTTTCTTT
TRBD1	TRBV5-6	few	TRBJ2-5	CASSSPLRAGGIETQYF	TGTGCCAGCAGCTCGCCCCTTAGGGCAGGGGGTATAGAGACCCAGTACTTC
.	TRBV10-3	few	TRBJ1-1	CAISESGGVEAFF	TGTGCCATCAGTGAGTCAGGGGGTGTTGAAGCTTTCTTT
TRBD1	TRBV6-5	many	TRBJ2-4	CASRQGSKNIQYF	TGTGCCAGCAGACAGGGGAGCAAAAACATTCAGTACTTC
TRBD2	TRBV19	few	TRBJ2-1	CASSTRTSGVVGSF	TGTGCCAGTAGTACGCGCACTAGCGGGGTAGTGGGGTCCTTC
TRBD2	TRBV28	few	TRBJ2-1	CASSLGRDYPQQFF	TGTGCCAGCAGTTTAGGCCGGGACTACCCGCAGCAGTTCTTC
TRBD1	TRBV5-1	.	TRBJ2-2	CASSLSRQGDGELFF	TGCGCCAGCAGCTTGAGTCGACAGGGAGACGGGGAGCTGTTTTTT
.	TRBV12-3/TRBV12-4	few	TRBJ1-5	CASSLGGLGQPQHF	TGTGCCAGCAGTTTAGGGGGGCTGGGTCAGCCCCAGCATTTT
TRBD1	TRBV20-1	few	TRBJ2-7	CSALRQGEIGEQYF	TGCAGTGCCCTGCGACAGGGGGAAATAGGAGAGCAGTACTTC
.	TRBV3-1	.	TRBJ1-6	CASSQELLDSPLHF	TGTGCCAGCAGCCAAGAGTTGCTGGATTCACCCCTCCACTTT
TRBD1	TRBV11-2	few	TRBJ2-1	CASSPIFGTGVNEQFF	TGTGCCAGCAGCCCTATTTTCGGGACAGGGGTAAATGAGCAGTTCTTC
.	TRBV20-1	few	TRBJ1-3	CSALPGVIGNTIYF	TGCAGTGCTTTGCCAGGGGTTATTGGAAACACCATATATTTT
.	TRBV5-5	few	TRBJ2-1	CASSLRDLSYNEQFF	TGTGCCAGCAGCTTACGCGACCTTTCTTACAATGAGCAGTTCTTC
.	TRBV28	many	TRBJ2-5	CASSLEPGVEETQYF	TGTGCCAGCAGTTTAGAACCGGGAGTGGAAGAGACCCAGTACTTC
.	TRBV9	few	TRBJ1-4	CASSPRGTLNEKLFF	TGTGCCAGCAGCCCCCGGGGAACCCTTAATGAAAAACTGTTTTTT
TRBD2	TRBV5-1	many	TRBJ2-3	CASSTGLAGGLGTDTQYF	TGCGCCAGCAGCACCGGACTAGCGGGGGGGCTCGGCACAGATACGCAGTATTTT
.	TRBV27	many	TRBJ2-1	CASSLARSYNEQFF	TGTGCCAGCAGTTTGGCCCGCAGCTACAATGAGCAGTTCTTC
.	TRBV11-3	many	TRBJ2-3	CASSSDFTDTQYF	TGTGCCAGCAGCTCGGACTTCACAGATACGCAGTATTTT
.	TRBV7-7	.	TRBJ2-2	CASGTTVEGTGELFF	TGTGCCAGCGGAACCACGGTCGAGGGGACCGGGGAGCTGTTTTTT
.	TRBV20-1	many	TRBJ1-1	CSATNGGSNTEAFF	TGCAGTGCGACGAATGGGGGCTCGAACACTGAAGCTTTCTTT
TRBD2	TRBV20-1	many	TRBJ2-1	CSARPGTSASVGEQFF	TGCAGTGCTAGACCCGGGACTAGCGCCTCCGTGGGTGAGCAGTTCTTC
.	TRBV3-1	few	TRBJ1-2	CASSQVLASGYTF	TGTGCCAGCAGCCAAGTCCTGGCTTCCGGCTACACCTTC
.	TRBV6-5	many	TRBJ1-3	CASRTSGHSGNTIYF	TGTGCCAGCAGAACCTCCGGGCACTCTGGAAACACCATATATTTT
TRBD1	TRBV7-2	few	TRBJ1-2	CASSPGQVVNYGYTF	TGTGCCAGCAGCCCCGGACAGGTCGTAAACTATGGCTACACCTTC
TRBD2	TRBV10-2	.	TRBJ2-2	CASGLAGEGGELFF	TGCGCCAGCGGGCTAGCGGGAGAGGGCGGGGAGCTGTTTTTT
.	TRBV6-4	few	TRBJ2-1	CASKAESSYNEQFF	TGTGCCAGCAAGGCGGAAAGCTCCTACAATGAGCAGTTCTTC
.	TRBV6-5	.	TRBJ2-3	CASSETRVRDTQYF	TGTGCCAGCAGTGAGACTAGGGTTAGAGATACGCAGTATTTT
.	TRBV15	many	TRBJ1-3	CATSRVRGSGNTIYF	TGTGCCACCAGCAGAGTAAGGGGCTCTGGAAACACCATATATTTT
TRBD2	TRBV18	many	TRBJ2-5	CASSPSERGLQETQYF	TGTGCCAGCTCACCATCAGAGCGGGGGCTCCAAGAGACCCAGTACTTC
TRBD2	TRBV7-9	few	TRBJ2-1	CASSLAGVGYNEQFF	TGTGCCAGCAGCCTAGCGGGAGTAGGGTACAATGAGCAGTTCTTC
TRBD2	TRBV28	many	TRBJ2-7	CASSSAGDSYEQYF	TGTGCCAGCAGTTCGGCGGGAGATTCCTACGAGCAGTACTTC
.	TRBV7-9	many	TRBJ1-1	CASSRGGLNTEAFF	TGTGCCAGCAGCCGTGGGGGCTTGAACACTGAAGCTTTCTTT
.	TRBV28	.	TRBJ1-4	CASSSRTHSAFFNEKLFF	TGTGCCAGCAGTTCCCGGACCCACAGCGCGTTTTTTAATGAAAAACTGTTTTTT
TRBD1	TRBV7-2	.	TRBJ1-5	CASSAGGPKNQPQHF	TGTGCCAGCAGCGCAGGGGGCCCGAAGAATCAGCCCCAGCATTTT
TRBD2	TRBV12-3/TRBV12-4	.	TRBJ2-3	CASSLTSGKHTDTQYF	TGTGCCAGCAGTTTGACTAGCGGGAAGCACACAGATACGCAGTATTTT
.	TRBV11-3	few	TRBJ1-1	CASSLEIQGTEAFF	TGTGCCAGCAGCTTAGAAATTCAGGGCACTGAAGCTTTCTTT
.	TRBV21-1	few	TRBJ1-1	CASRLPNTEAFF	TGTGCCAGCAGGTTACCTAACACTGAAGCTTTCTTT
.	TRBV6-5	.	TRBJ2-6	CASSRSLMAGANVLTF	TGTGCCAGCAGTCGCTCATTAATGGCCGGGGCCAACGTCCTGACTTTC
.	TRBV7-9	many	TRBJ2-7	CASSPRTAPYEQYF	TGTGCCAGCAGCCCGAGGACAGCCCCCTACGAGCAGTACTTC
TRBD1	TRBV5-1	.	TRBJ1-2	CASSLEGQGPWGYTF	TGCGCCAGCAGCTTGGAGGGACAGGGACCCTGGGGCTACACCTTC